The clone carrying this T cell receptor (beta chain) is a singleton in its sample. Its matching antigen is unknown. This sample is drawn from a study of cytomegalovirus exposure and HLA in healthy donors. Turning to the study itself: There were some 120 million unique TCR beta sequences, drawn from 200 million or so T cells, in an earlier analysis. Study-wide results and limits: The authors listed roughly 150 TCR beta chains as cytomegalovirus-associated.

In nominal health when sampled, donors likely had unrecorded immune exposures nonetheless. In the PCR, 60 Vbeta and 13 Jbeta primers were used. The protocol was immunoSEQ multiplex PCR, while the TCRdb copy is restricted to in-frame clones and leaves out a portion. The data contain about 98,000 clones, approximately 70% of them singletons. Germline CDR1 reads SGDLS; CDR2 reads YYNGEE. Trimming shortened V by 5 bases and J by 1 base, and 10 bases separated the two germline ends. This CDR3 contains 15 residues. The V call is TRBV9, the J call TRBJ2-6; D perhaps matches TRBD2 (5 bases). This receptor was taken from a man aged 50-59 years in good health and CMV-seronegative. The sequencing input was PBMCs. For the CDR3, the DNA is TGTGCCAGCAGGGGAGATCGTTCTGGGGCCAACGTCCTGACTTTC. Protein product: CASRGDRSGANVLTF.